The rows below give T cell receptor beta chains drawn from one sample of a study of multiple sclerosis patients with progressive multifocal leukoencephalopathy. Only in-frame clones appear in the TCRdb table, and some are missing; sequencing was by immunoSEQ multiplex PCR. The sample shows under 30,000 clones, 89% of them seen only once. The source was PBMCs, collected from a patient treated with natalizumab. These TCRs come from a human donor with multiple sclerosis. CDR3s include the opening cysteine and the closing phenylalanine or tryptophan. D genes are given only for firm matches. Clone size is stated in some rows and not others, as once, few, many or a class when expanded.

clone size: few
V gene: TRBV2
J gene: TRBJ1-3
CDR3 length: 15
D gene: -
CDR3 protein: CASSGGPPAGNTIYF
CDR3 DNA: TGTGCCAGCAGTGGGGGGCCGCCCGCCGGGAACACCATATATTTT

clone size: -
V gene: TRBV6-5
J gene: TRBJ2-3
CDR3 length: 13
D gene: -
CDR3 protein: CASQAPPVDTQYF
CDR3 DNA: TGTGCCAGCCAAGCCCCCCCCGTGGATACGCAGTATTTT

clone size: -
V gene: TRBV6-1
J gene: TRBJ1-6
CDR3 length: 14
D gene: -
CDR3 protein: CASSAPAGNSPLHF
CDR3 DNA: TGTGCCAGCAGTGCGCCGGCGGGAAATTCACCCCTCCACTTT

clone size: -
V gene: TRBV28
J gene: TRBJ2-7
CDR3 length: 15
D gene: -
CDR3 protein: CASSLRGTRRSEQYF
CDR3 DNA: TGTGCCAGCAGTTTACGGGGGACAAGGAGGAGCGAGCAGTACTTC

clone size: -
V gene: TRBV13
J gene: TRBJ2-5
CDR3 length: 15
D gene: TRBD1
CDR3 protein: CASSIPNRGQETQYF
CDR3 DNA: TGTGCCAGCAGCATCCCTAACAGGGGACAAGAGACCCAGTACTTC

clone size: -
V gene: TRBV28
J gene: TRBJ1-1
CDR3 length: 15
D gene: TRBD1
CDR3 protein: CASSSRQGSNTEAFF
CDR3 DNA: TGTGCCAGCAGTTCGAGACAGGGCTCGAACACTGAAGCTTTCTTT

clone size: -
V gene: TRBV6-5
J gene: TRBJ1-3
CDR3 length: 15
D gene: TRBD1
CDR3 protein: CASSYQRTGGNTIYF
CDR3 DNA: TGTGCCAGCAGTTACCAGAGGACAGGAGGAAACACCATATATTTT

clone size: -
V gene: TRBV5-4
J gene: TRBJ1-2
CDR3 length: 16
D gene: TRBD1
CDR3 protein: CASSLDRGRWDYGYTF
CDR3 DNA: TGTGCCAGCAGCCTGGACAGGGGAAGGTGGGACTATGGCTACACCTTC

clone size: -
V gene: TRBV19
J gene: TRBJ2-1
CDR3 length: 17
D gene: TRBD2
CDR3 protein: CASSINRAGVRLGEQFF
CDR3 DNA: TGTGCCAGTAGTATCAACCGAGCGGGAGTACGGTTGGGTGAGCAGTTCTTC

clone size: -
V gene: TRBV19
J gene: TRBJ1-4
CDR3 length: 14
D gene: -
CDR3 protein: CASSIRGLGEKLFF
CDR3 DNA: TGTGCCAGTAGTATAAGAGGGTTGGGTGAAAAACTGTTTTTT

clone size: -
V gene: TRBV5-1
J gene: TRBJ1-1
CDR3 length: 17
D gene: TRBD1
CDR3 protein: CASSATEIQGLNTEAFF
CDR3 DNA: TGCGCCAGCAGCGCGACCGAGATACAGGGGTTGAACACTGAAGCTTTCTTT

clone size: -
V gene: TRBV4-2
J gene: TRBJ2-2
CDR3 length: 19
D gene: TRBD2
CDR3 protein: CASSQYRTSGRVDTGELFF
CDR3 DNA: TGTGCCAGCAGCCAATATAGGACTAGCGGGAGGGTTGACACCGGGGAGCTGTTTTTT

clone size: -
V gene: TRBV5-6
J gene: TRBJ1-4
CDR3 length: 16
D gene: -
CDR3 protein: CASSLVLGGLNEKLFF
CDR3 DNA: TGTGCCAGCAGCTTGGTTTTAGGCGGACTTAATGAAAAACTGTTTTTT

clone size: -
V gene: TRBV5-1
J gene: TRBJ1-1
CDR3 length: 14
D gene: -
CDR3 protein: CASSGATGNTEAFF
CDR3 DNA: TGCGCCAGCAGCGGTGCCACAGGGAACACTGAAGCTTTCTTT

clone size: once
V gene: TRBV19
J gene: TRBJ1-3
CDR3 length: 13
D gene: -
CDR3 protein: CASSIMTGNTIYF
CDR3 DNA: TGTGCCAGTAGTATCATGACAGGAAACACCATATATTTT

clone size: -
V gene: TRBV7-2
J gene: TRBJ2-5
CDR3 length: 11
D gene: -
CDR3 protein: CASSYDETQHF
CDR3 DNA: TGTGCCAGCAGCTACGACGAGACTCAGCACTTC

clone size: -
V gene: TRBV6-6
J gene: TRBJ1-1
CDR3 length: 14
D gene: TRBD1
CDR3 protein: CASSSPGTENEAFF
CDR3 DNA: TGTGCCAGCAGTTCCCCCGGGACAGAAAACGAAGCTTTCTTT

clone size: -
V gene: TRBV5-4
J gene: TRBJ1-1
CDR3 length: 15
D gene: -
CDR3 protein: CASSTDRLSNTEAFF
CDR3 DNA: TGTGCCAGCAGCACTGACCGCCTATCAAACACTGAAGCTTTCTTT

clone size: -
V gene: TRBV2
J gene: TRBJ1-3
CDR3 length: 13
D gene: -
CDR3 protein: CASRGGSGNTIYF
CDR3 DNA: TGTGCCAGTCGAGGAGGGTCGGGAAACACCATATATTTT

clone size: -
V gene: TRBV15
J gene: TRBJ2-7
CDR3 length: 16
D gene: TRBD2
CDR3 protein: CATSRALAGGPHEQYF
CDR3 DNA: TGTGCCACCAGCAGAGCACTAGCGGGAGGGCCCCACGAGCAGTACTTC

clone size: -
V gene: TRBV5-1
J gene: TRBJ1-4
CDR3 length: 14
D gene: -
CDR3 protein: CASSLRTTNEKLFF
CDR3 DNA: TGCGCCAGCAGCTTGAGGACTACTAATGAAAAACTGTTTTTT

clone size: -
V gene: TRBV2
J gene: TRBJ2-1
CDR3 length: 14
D gene: -
CDR3 protein: CASSERVTYNEQFF
CDR3 DNA: TGTGCCAGCAGTGAAAGGGTGACCTACAATGAGCAGTTCTTC